These 11 T cell receptor beta chains were all obtained from the same sample, sequenced in a study of T cell responses to AZD1222 COVID-19 vaccine. Assay used: immunoSEQ multiplex PCR; TCRdb lists only in-frame clones, some missing. Seen here are 56,000 or so clones, 88% observed once, and the top ten hold 14% to 15%. The material sequenced was peripheral blood, taken on day 0 of AZD1222 vaccination. The receptor source for this set is an adult in good health.

This chain links TRBV28 with TRBJ2-2; TRBD2 agrees at 8 bases. Germline assignment: CDR1 MDHEN and CDR2 SYDVKM. The CDR3 sequence is 14 residues long. Germline trimming cut 5 bases from V and 10 bases from J; bases unmatched to any gene: 9. The CDR3: CASSRGGYAVELFF. The CDR3 DNA follows: TGTGCCAGCAGTCGGGGGGGGTATGCGGTGGAGCTGTTTTTT.

The J gene is TRBJ2-7, the V gene TRBV11-3; 7 bases fit TRBD1. The CDR3 is made up of 13 amino acids. V gave up 5 bases and J gave up 2 bases; unmatched junction bases: 3. CDR1 and CDR2 (germline): SGHNT, YENEEA. CDR3 in DNA: TGTGCCAGCAGCCCCGGACAGGCCTACGAGCAGTACTTC. Translated: CASSPGQAYEQYF.

CDR3 in amino acids: CASSHSWPGAASYEQYF. As DNA, the CDR3 is TGTGCCAGCTCACACTCCTGGCCGGGGGCGGCGTCCTACGAGCAGTACTTC. The genes are TRBV18 and TRBJ2-7; D is perhaps TRBD1 or TRBD2 (6 bases each). The CDR3 is 17 residues long. The germline CDR1 and CDR2 sequences are KGHSH and LQKENI. The ends were cut back, 4 bases at V and 1 base at J, with 20 bases in the middle.

The chain combines TRBV30 with TRBJ1-3; D is uncertain. CDR3 length: 13 residues. Deletions cut 2 bases from V and 1 base from J, with 6 bases between. The germline V gene has CDR1 GTSNPN and CDR2 SVGIG (reference sequence). As DNA, the CDR3 is TGTGCCTGGAGTTTAGGGTCTGGAAACACCATATATTTT. It is translated as CAWSLGSGNTIYF.

The J gene is TRBJ2-7, the V gene TRBV12-3 or TRBV12-4, with D unresolved. This CDR3 is built from 13 residues. Deletions cut 3 bases from V and 7 bases from J, with 13 bases between. The CDR3 DNA reads as TGTGCCAGCAGTTTTGGGCGGTCCGCGGAGCAGTACTTC. Its translation is CASSFGRSAEQYF.

This chain links TRBV11-3 with TRBJ2-1; no definite D call. V dropped 0 bases and J dropped 6 bases, with 6 bases sitting between them. The length of the CDR3 is 13 residues. Per germline, CDR1 SGHNT and CDR2 YENEEA. This CDR3 is CASSLDRVNEQFF. As DNA, the CDR3 is TGTGCCAGCAGCTTAGACCGGGTCAATGAGCAGTTCTTC.

This rearrangement joins TRBV4-3 to TRBJ2-2; D is undetermined. The CDR3 is made up of 13 amino acids. Germline CDR1 and CDR2: LGHNA and YSLEER. Trimming cost V 0 bases and J 6 bases, with 5 bases left between them. The CDR3 spells CASSQDLAGELFF. Written as DNA, the CDR3 is TGCGCCAGCAGCCAAGATCTGGCCGGGGAGCTGTTTTTT.

The chain joins TRBV27 to TRBJ2-3; D remains unclear. The CDR3 is 15 residues long. Germline V gene sequence: CDR1 MNHEY, CDR2 SMNVEV (reference sequence). The V end was cut by 0 bases, the J end by 3 bases, with 10 bases between. The CDR3 spells CASSLSGVETDTQYF. CDR3 nucleotides: TGTGCCAGCAGTTTATCTGGGGTCGAGACAGATACGCAGTATTTT.

The V and J genes are TRBV7-2 and TRBJ2-7; 9 bases are shared with TRBD1. The CDR3 is 14 residues long. V shed 5 bases, J shed 3 bases, and the junction held 5 bases outside the gene matches. Per germline, CDR1 SGHTA and CDR2 FQGNSA. CDR3 protein: CASSGDRVVYEQYF. Here the CDR3 DNA reads TGTGCCAGCAGCGGGGACAGGGTGGTCTACGAGCAGTACTTC.

The chain couples TRBV3-1 (or the pseudogene TRBV3-2) to TRBJ2-2; perhaps TRBD1 as D (6 bases). Trimming removed 2 bases at V and 4 bases at J, with 17 bases between. The CDR3 sequence is 17 residues long. Germline CDR1 is LGHDT and CDR2 is YNNKEL (reference sequence). CDR3: CASSQPGTPEFTGELFF. CDR3 in DNA: TGTGCCAGCAGCCAACCCGGGACACCCGAGTTCACCGGGGAGCTGTTTTTT.

The CDR3 nucleotides read TGTGCCAGCAGTTATTACGGGCCGACGCCCTACGAGCAGTACTTC. Translated: CASSYYGPTPYEQYF. The V call is TRBV6-2 or TRBV6-3, the J call TRBJ2-7; D uncertain. The length of the CDR3 is 15 residues. V was trimmed by 3 bases and J by 2 bases, leaving 14 bases between them. CDR1 and CDR2 (germline): MNHEY, SVGEGT.